This TCR beta chain came from a study of T-cell memory formation after mild COVID-19. Study-level results: Certain responding clones were present in pre-infection memory, suggesting participation of cross-reactive memory.

TCRdb independently ran MiXCR on the 5' RACE reads; one entry per CDR3 protein. The repertoire has a few hundred thousand distinct CDR3 sequences, about 10% of them found once; the top ten carry just over 3%. This CDR3 spans 15 amino acids. Per the germline V gene, CDR1 is LNHNV and CDR2 is YYDKDF (reference sequence). V lost 1 base to trimming and J lost 8 bases, with 12 bases between them. The table lists this clonotype with a few counts. Its specificity is not known. Sequenced input: PBMCs or a T cell subset sorted from them (not recorded which). The receptor was isolated from a man younger than 35 who had mild COVID-19 (a few samples of this study predate the infection). Cell type and time point are not known. This chain connects TRBV15 to TRBJ1-6, with TRBD1 as a possible D gene (5 bases). The CDR3 spells CATSRARGGDSPLHF. Here the CDR3 DNA reads TGTGCCACCAGCAGAGCCCGGGGGGGGGATTCACCCCTCCACTTT.